Below are 3 T cell receptor beta chains sequenced from a single sample in a study of spatial heterogeneity in lung cancer. TCRdb re-derived calls from the 5' RACE reads in MiXCR, one entry per CDR3 protein. The data hold more than 85,000 distinct CDR3 sequences, with 7.5% to 10% observed a single time. Documented time point: sample taken at primary tumor resection. In each case, whole RNA from tumor, nontumor lung or frozen PBMC was sequenced unsorted. Sequencing used PBMCs, obtained at surgery. The source is a male donor with early-stage non-small cell lung cancer.

Many counts were recorded for this clonotype. V gene TRBV3-1 combines with J gene TRBJ2-3; possible D gene TRBD1, 5 bases. Germline CDR1 LGHDT, CDR2 YNNKEL (reference sequence). Trimming stripped 4 bases from V and 5 bases from J, with 16 bases between. This CDR3 has 15 residues. CDR3 loop: CASSPRTPGEDTQYF. As DNA, the CDR3 is TGTGCCAGCAGCCCGAGGACACCTGGGGAAGATACGCAGTATTTT.

This chain links TRBV11-2 with TRBJ1-4, with D possibly TRBD1 on 5 matching bases. The V gene lost 7 bases and the J gene lost 8 bases, with 20 bases spanning the gap. The CDR3 is 15 residues long. The germline gives CDR1 SGHAT, CDR2 FQNNGV. As DNA, the CDR3 is TGTGCCAGCATCCAGACCGGGGGGGTGGAAGAAAAACTGTTTTTT. Translating it yields CASIQTGGVEEKLFF. Drawing the rest from reference TRBV11-2 and TRBJ1-4, the complete variable domain is EAGVAQSPRYKIIEKRQSVAFWCNPISGHATLYWYQQILGQGPKLLIQFQNNGVVDDSQLPKDRFSAERLKGVDSTLKIQPAKLEDSAVYLCASIQTGGVEEKLFFGSGTQLSVL.

This clonotype was detected many times. This rearrangement joins TRBV7-6 to TRBJ1-1, with 7 bases aligning to TRBD1. Germline V CDR1 and CDR2: SGHVS, FNYEAQ. The V gene end was trimmed by 5 bases and the J gene end by 1 base; junction bases not matched to a gene: 4. This CDR3 has 14 amino acids. CDR3 DNA: TGTGCCAGCAGCGCCTACAGGGGGAACACTGAAGCTTTCTTT. Translating gives CASSAYRGNTEAFF.